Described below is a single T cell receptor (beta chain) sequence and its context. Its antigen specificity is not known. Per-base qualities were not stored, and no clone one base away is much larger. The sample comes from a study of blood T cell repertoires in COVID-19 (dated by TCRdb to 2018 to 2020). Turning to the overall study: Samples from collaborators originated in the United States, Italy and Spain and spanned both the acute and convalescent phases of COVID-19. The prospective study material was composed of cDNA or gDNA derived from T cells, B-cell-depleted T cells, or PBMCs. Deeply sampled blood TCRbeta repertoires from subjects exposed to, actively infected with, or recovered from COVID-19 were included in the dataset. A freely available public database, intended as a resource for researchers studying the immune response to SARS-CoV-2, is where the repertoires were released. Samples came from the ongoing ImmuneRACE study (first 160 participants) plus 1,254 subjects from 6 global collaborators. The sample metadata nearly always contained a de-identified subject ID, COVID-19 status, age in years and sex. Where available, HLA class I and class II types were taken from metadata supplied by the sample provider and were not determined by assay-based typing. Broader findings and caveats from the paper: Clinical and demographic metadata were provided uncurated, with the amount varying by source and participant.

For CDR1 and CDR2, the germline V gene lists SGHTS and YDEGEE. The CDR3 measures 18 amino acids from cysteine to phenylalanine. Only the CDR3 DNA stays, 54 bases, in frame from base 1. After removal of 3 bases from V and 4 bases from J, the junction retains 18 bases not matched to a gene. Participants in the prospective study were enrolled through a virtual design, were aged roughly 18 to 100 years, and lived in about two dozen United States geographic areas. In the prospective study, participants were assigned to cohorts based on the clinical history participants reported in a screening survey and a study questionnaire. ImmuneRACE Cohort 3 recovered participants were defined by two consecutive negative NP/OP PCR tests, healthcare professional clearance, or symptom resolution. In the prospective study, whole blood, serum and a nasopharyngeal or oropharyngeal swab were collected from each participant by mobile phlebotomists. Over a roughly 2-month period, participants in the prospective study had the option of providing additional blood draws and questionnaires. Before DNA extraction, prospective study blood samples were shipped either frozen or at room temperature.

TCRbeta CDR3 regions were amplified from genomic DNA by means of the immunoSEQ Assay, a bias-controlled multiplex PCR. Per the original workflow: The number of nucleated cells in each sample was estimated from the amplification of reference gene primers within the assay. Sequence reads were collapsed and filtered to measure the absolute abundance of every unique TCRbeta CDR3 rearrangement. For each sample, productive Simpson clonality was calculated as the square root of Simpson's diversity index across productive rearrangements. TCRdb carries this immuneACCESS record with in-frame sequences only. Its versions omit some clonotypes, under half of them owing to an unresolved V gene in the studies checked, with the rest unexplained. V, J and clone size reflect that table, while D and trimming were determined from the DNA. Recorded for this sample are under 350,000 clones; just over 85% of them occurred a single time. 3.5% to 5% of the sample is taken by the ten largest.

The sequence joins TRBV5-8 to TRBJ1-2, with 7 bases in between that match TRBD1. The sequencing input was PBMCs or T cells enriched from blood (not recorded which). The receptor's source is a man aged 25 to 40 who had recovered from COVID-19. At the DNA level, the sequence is TGTGCCAGCAGCTCATCCTCACAGGGGCTGAACCCCCTCTATGGCTACACCTTC. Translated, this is CASSSSSQGLNPLYGYTF. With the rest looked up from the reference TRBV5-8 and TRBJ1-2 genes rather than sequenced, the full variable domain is EAGVTQSPTHLIKTRGQQATLRCSPISGHTSVYWYQQALGLGLQFLLWYDEGEERNRGNFPPRFSGRQFPNYSSELNVNALELEDSALYLCASSSSSQGLNPLYGYTFGSGTRLTVV.